Included here is one TCR beta chain sequence, with context. These data originate in a study of blood T cell repertoires in COVID-19. Overall study context: The United States, Italy and Spain supplied acute and convalescent COVID-19 samples. T cells, B-cell-depleted T cells, or PBMCs provided the cDNA or gDNA that served as material.

Original data processing: Reference gene primer amplification gave nucleated cell count estimates. Sequencing used immunoSEQ multiplex PCR; TCRdb keeps in-frame clones, though not all of them. The V and J calls and clone size come from that table; D and trimming were worked out from the DNA. The data show 350,000 to 450,000 clones, around four fifths seen once. Germline assignment: CDR1 SGHRS and CDR2 YFSETQ. CDR3 length: 15 amino acids. The V segment lost 3 bases and the J segment 6 bases; nucleotides outside the gene matches: 7. The specimen sequenced was PBMCs or T cells enriched from blood (not recorded which). The chain couples TRBV5-1 to TRBJ2-1; 9 bases fit TRBD1. This clonotype was sampled from a woman between 45 and 60 years old who had recovered from COVID-19. DNA for the CDR3: TGCGCCAGCAGCTCCAGACAGGGGGACAGCAATGAGCAGTTCTTC. This translates into CASSSRQGDSNEQFF.